A selection of T cell receptor beta chains follows, all from one sample in a study of shared clonotypes between healthy human individuals. The assay was immunoSEQ multiplex PCR, and TCRdb's table has in-frame clones only and misses some. The data contain some 200,000 clones, around 63% of them singletons. The specimen sequenced was memory CD4+ T cells sorted from blood. The source is a man aged 30-40 years in good health. Each CDR3 is given with its conserved first and last residue.

TRBJ2-1 | TRBV11-3 | CASSREQGGQFF
TRBJ2-5 | TRBV2 | CASSGGQSSQETQYF
TRBJ2-6 | TRBV7-3 | CASSLFATQSGANVLTF
TRBJ2-7 | TRBV6-5 | CASSPRTASYEQYF
TRBJ2-7 | TRBV28 | CASGTGGYEQYF
TRBJ2-1 | TRBV10-3 | CAISSGGYNEQFF
TRBJ2-1 | TRBV6-1 | CASSAVAGGRSNEQFF
TRBJ2-2 | TRBV10-3 | CATLTGGGGPGELFF
TRBJ1-1 | TRBV10-1 | CASSWGGTTEAFF
TRBJ2-3 | TRBV27 | CASRTAGGYADTQYF
TRBJ2-7 | TRBV29-1 | CSAQYNYEQYF
TRBJ2-2 | TRBV6-5 | CASSLDQTNTGELFF
TRBJ1-1 | TRBV7-6 | CASSLVTGTNTEAFF
TRBJ2-5 | TRBV14 | CASSPPKRTSGILQETQYF
TRBJ2-2 | TRBV18 | CASSPRTGGNTGELFF
TRBJ2-1 | TRBV5-1 | CASSSGTSGKSSYNEQFF
TRBJ2-3 | TRBV5-1 | CASSWGLDTDTQYF
TRBJ2-7 | TRBV11-2 | CASSLAGGREQYF
TRBJ2-2 | TRBV5-1 | CASRESTGELFF
TRBJ2-7 | TRBV12-1 | CASSPWANNRSSYEQYF
TRBJ2-2 | TRBV15 | CATSRSGGLTGELFF
TRBJ2-7 | TRBV7-8 | CASSLARSYEQYF
TRBJ2-5 | TRBV27 | CASSLGETQYF
TRBJ2-1 | TRBV7-9 | CASSTDRGRLAGLNEQFF
TRBJ2-2 | TRBV4-3 | CASSPTTGELFF
TRBJ2-2 | TRBV30 | CAWSWSTTGELFF
TRBJ2-2 | TRBV5-1 | CASAGATNTGELFF
TRBJ2-7 | TRBV5-1 | CASSFGGSSYEQYF
TRBJ1-2 | TRBV5-5 | CASSLAGQGLGYTF
TRBJ2-7 | TRBV6-1 | CASSSQGSRAYEQYF
TRBJ2-7 | TRBV7-3 | CASSLYLGHEQYF
TRBJ2-3 | TRBV7-9 | CATKRPLRDRGPTDTQYF
TRBJ2-3 | TRBV10-3 | CASTRLAGDLSTDTQYF
TRBJ1-2 | TRBV28 | CASSYQDRVLYGYTF
TRBJ2-2 | TRBV6-4 | CASPPASGKFTGELFF
TRBJ2-7 | TRBV7-8 | CASSTRPGGNEQYF
TRBJ2-7 | TRBV6-1 | CASSGGQLSYEQYF
TRBJ2-7 | TRBV5-1 | CASSLGMNDLMF
TRBJ2-1 | TRBV11-2 | CASSLGPGGEQFF
TRBJ2-7 | TRBV14 | CASSQVRSGQQQYF
TRBJ2-2 | TRBV7-3 | CASSPTGASGRVGGELFF
TRBJ2-5 | TRBV10-3 | CAIALSAGKETQYF
TRBJ2-1 | TRBV9 | CASSLRGWEGTYNEQFF
TRBJ1-5 | TRBV27 | CASSSRPGNQPQHF
TRBJ2-1 | TRBV5-4 | CASSLIGTKYNEQFF
TRBJ1-3 | TRBV27 | CASKRHSGNTIYF
TRBJ1-5 | TRBV7-9 | CASSLGHSTGGQPQHF
TRBJ2-1 | TRBV5-1 | CASSLRSGSPEQFF